A single TCR beta chain is shown here with its context. The CDR3 totals 17 residues. Germline V gene data show CDR1 as KGHSH and CDR2 as LQKENI. Trimming took 2 bases from V and 10 from J; bases not matched to a gene: 14. The participants were between about 18 and 90 years old and came from some 23 US areas. Clinical history reported by participants formed the basis on which cohorts were assigned. The method was immunoSEQ multiplex PCR; TCRdb's version includes in-frame clones alone and lacks a portion of them. The sample consists of a few hundred thousand clones, approximately 89% of them appearing once. The data were obtained in a study of blood T cell repertoires in COVID-19. Background on the study: PBMCs, B-cell-depleted T cells, or T cells provided the cDNA or gDNA that made up the material.

The specimen sequenced was PBMCs or T cells enriched from blood (not recorded which). This sequence joins TRBV18 and TRBJ1-6; 7 nucleotides align to TRBD1. This clonotype was obtained from a woman in her forties who had recovered from COVID-19. In DNA, the CDR3 is TGTGCCAGCTCACCATCCCGGGACAGACTGGGGTCGTCACCCCTCCACTTT. Amino acids: CASSPSRDRLGSSPLHF.